Detailed here is one TCR beta chain. Its specificity is not known. TCRdb processed the 5' RACE reads anew with MiXCR; each CDR3 protein has one entry. The sample gives about 530,000 distinct CDR3 sequences, roughly 15% of which show up once; around 0.4% is in the top ten. These data are taken from a study of identical twins. General study results and limits: Because invariant MAIT and iNKT cells could be present, zero-insertion analyses could be partly confounded. The analysis was cross-sectional rather than longitudinal within donors.

The V and J ends lost 4 bases and 6 bases respectively, with 14 bases between them. The germline CDR1 and CDR2 sequences are SGHRS and YFSETQ. This CDR3 has 14 residues. This sample was shared with a second study, whose subject was yellow fever vaccine responses in identical twins. That investigation notes: Reportedly, twins' vaccine T cell responses looked partly convergent and partly personalized.

This sequence joins TRBV5-1 and TRBJ2-1, with a possible D match to TRBD2 (6 bases). The sequence was collected from a woman under 30 in good health. Sequencing input: CD4+ T cells sorted from blood. The CDR3 coding sequence is TGCGCCAGCAGCCTCCTAGCGAGCGGCAATGAGCAGTTCTTC. Its translation: CASSLLASGNEQFF.